Below are 5 T cell receptor beta chains sequenced from a single sample in a study of T cell changes during pregnancy in multiple sclerosis. Here immunoSEQ multiplex PCR was the method, and the copy in TCRdb shows in-frame clones only, minus some. The repertoire holds some 70,000 clones, with about 89% as singletons. Sequenced here: peripheral blood, sampled in the second trimester of pregnancy. These receptors were collected from a female donor with multiple sclerosis, enrolled in a pregnancy study.

This chain links TRBV19 with TRBJ2-3, with 11 bases fitting TRBD2. V dropped 5 bases and J dropped 4; count of bases not matched to a gene: 5. This CDR3 region has 15 residues. Per the germline V gene, CDR1 is LNHDA and CDR2 is SQIVND (reference sequence). In DNA form, the CDR3 reads TGTGCCAGTAGTTTTAGCGGGGGGGCCGCAGATACGCAGTATTTT. It yields the protein CASSFSGGAADTQYF.

The CDR3 DNA is TGTGCCAGTAGTATAGTTTCAGGGAACACCGGGGAGCTGTTTTTT. Protein: CASSIVSGNTGELFF. This rearrangement joins TRBV19 to TRBJ2-2, with D unclear. The germline V gene encodes CDR1 LNHDA and CDR2 SQIVND (reference sequence). V was shortened by 1 base and J by 1 base, with 7 bases between the two germline ends. The CDR3 runs 15 residues.

V usage is TRBV12-5 and J usage is TRBJ2-5; TRBD1 aligns across 8 bases. This CDR3 is built from 12 residues. The V and J ends lost 10 bases and 5 bases, in that order; junction bases with no gene match: 6. CDR1 is LGHNT and CDR2 is FRNRAP in the germline V gene. For the CDR3, the DNA is TGTGCTACGCAGGGGGCAGGGGAGACCCAGTACTTC. This codes for CATQGAGETQYF.

This clone appeared a single time. V gene TRBV21-1 combines with J gene TRBJ1-5; the table's D call TRBD1 went unverified against the DNA. TRBV21-1 is a pseudogene locus. CDR3 length: 14 amino acids. The CDR3 DNA follows: TGTGCCAGTACGGGACAGGGGGCTTGCCAGCCCCAGCATTTT. It is translated as CASTGQGACQPQHF.

J is TRBJ2-1 and V is TRBV7-2; 15 bases agree with TRBD2. CDR1 and CDR2 from the germline V gene are SGHTA and FQGNSA. V gave up 1 base and J gave up 2 bases; unmatched junction bases: 0. CDR3 length equals 17 residues. The CDR3 DNA reads as TGTGCCAGCAGCTTAGGGACTAGCGGGGGGGCCTACAATGAGCAGTTCTTC. Translation gives CASSLGTSGGAYNEQFF.